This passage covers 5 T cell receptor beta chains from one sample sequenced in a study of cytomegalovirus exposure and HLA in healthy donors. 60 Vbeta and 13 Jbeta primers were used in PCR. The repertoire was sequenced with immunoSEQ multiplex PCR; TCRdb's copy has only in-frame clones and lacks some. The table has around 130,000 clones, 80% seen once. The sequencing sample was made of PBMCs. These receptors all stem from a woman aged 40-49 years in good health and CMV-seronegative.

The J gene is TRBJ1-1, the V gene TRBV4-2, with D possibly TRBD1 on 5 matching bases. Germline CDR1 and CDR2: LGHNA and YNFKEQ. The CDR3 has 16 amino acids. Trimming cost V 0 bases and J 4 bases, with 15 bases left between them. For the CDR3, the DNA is TGTGCCAGCAGCCAAGAGCCCGGAAGGGGAGGCACTGAAGCTTTCTTT. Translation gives CASSQEPGRGGTEAFF.

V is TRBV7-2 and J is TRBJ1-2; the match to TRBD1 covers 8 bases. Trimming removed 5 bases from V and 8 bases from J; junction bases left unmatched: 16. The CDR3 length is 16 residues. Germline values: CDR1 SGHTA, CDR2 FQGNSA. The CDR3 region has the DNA TGTGCCAGCAGCCGATTTGGATACGGGACAGGCCGCGGCTACACCTTC. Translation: CASSRFGYGTGRGYTF. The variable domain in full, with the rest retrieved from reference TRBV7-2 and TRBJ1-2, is GAGVSQSPSNKVTEKGKDVELRCDPISGHTALYWYRQSLGQGLEFLIYFQGNSAPDKSGLPSDRFSAERTGGSVSTLTIQRTQQEDSAVYLCASSRFGYGTGRGYTFGSGTRLTVV.

CDR3 sequence (DNA): TGCGCCAGCAGCCAAGACGGGGGTTTACAGTCGGCCCTCCACTTT. The encoded protein is CASSQDGGLQSALHF. The gene calls are TRBV4-3 and TRBJ1-6; maybe TRBD1 (5 bases). The CDR3 extends over 15 amino acids. With 0 bases removed from V and 14 bases from J, the gap between germline ends came to 17 bases. The germline gives CDR1 LGHNA, CDR2 YSLEER.

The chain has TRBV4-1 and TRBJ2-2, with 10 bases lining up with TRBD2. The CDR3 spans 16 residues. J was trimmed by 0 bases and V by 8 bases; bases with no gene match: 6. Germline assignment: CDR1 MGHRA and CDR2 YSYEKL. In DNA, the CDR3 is TGCGCCAGCCGCGCACTAGCGGGGTCGAACACCGGGGAGCTGTTTTTT. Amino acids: CASRALAGSNTGELFF.

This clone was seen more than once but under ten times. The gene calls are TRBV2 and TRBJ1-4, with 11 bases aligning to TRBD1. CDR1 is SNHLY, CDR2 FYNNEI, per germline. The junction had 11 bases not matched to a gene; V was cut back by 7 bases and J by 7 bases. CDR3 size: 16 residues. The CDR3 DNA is TGTGCCAGCAATTACCCAGGACAGGGGGCGAGTGAAAAACTGTTTTTT. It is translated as CASNYPGQGASEKLFF.